The 16 T cell receptor beta chains given below trace back to one sample, sequenced in a study of cytomegalovirus exposure and HLA in healthy donors. PCR employed 60 Vbeta and 13 Jbeta primers. Profiling relied on immunoSEQ multiplex PCR, and the TCRdb table lists in-frame clones only, not all of them. This sample yields about 130,000 clones, of which 10% to 13% are seen a single time; 4.5% to 5% belongs to the top ten. Sequencing was done on a sample of PBMCs. The receptors were sampled from a woman in her late teens or twenties in good health and CMV-seropositive.

The table lists this clone with a few counts. V usage is TRBV5-4 and J usage is TRBJ1-3, with unresolved D. Per germline, CDR1 SGHNT and CDR2 YYREEE (reference sequence). The V gene lost 3 bases and the J gene lost 4 bases, with 11 bases spanning the gap. The CDR3 spans 14 residues. DNA of the CDR3: TGTGCCAGCAGCTCTTTCTCGAGGGGAAACACCATATATTTT. It yields the protein CASSSFSRGNTIYF.

V is TRBV6-1 and J is TRBJ1-5, with 9 bases that match TRBD1. This CDR3 region has 15 residues. The germline V gene has CDR1 MNHNS and CDR2 SASEGT. The trim removed 5 bases at V and 6 bases at J, leaving 8 bases unmatched. CDR3 sequence: CASSRDRGISQPQHF. CDR3 in DNA: TGTGCCAGCAGTCGTGACAGGGGGATTAGTCAGCCCCAGCATTTT.

The chain has TRBV19 and TRBJ2-1, with 11 nucleotides matching TRBD2. This CDR3 region has 16 residues. CDR1 is LNHDA, CDR2 SQIVND, per germline (reference sequence). V lost 6 bases to trimming and J lost 2 bases; unmatched junction nucleotides: 6. In DNA, the CDR3 is TGTGCCAGTAGATCGTCTAGCGGGAGGACCTACAATGAGCAGTTCTTC. Amino acid sequence: CASRSSSGRTYNEQFF.

This chain uses TRBV30 with TRBJ2-2; TRBD1 agrees at 9 bases. The CDR3 runs to 13 residues. V trimming: 3 bases; J trimming: 5 bases; junction bases outside the gene matches: 1. Germline V CDR1 and CDR2: GTSNPN, SVGIG (reference sequence). The CDR3 DNA is TGTGCCTGGAGGACAGGGGGGACCGGGGAGCTGTTTTTT. Its translation is CAWRTGGTGELFF. Full variable domain (rest looked up from reference TRBV30 and TRBJ2-2): SQTIHQWPATLVQPVGSPLSLECTVEGTSNPNLYWYRQAAGRGLQLLFYSVGIGQISSEVPQNLSASRPQDRQFILSSKKLLLSDSGFYLCAWRTGGTGELFFGEGSRLTVL.

The genes are TRBV19 and TRBJ1-5; 10 positions agree with TRBD1. The CDR3 extends over 20 amino acids. Germline V gives CDR1 LNHDA, CDR2 SQIVND (reference sequence). With V trimmed by 0 bases and J by 0 bases, 11 bases remained unmatched. Here the CDR3 DNA reads TGTGCCAGTAGTATAGATCGAGGGACAGGGGATTACTATAGCAATCAGCCCCAGCATTTT. It yields the protein CASSIDRGTGDYYSNQPQHF.

This chain links TRBV28 with TRBJ1-1, with D possibly matching TRBD1 (5 bases). With 7 bases removed from V and 11 bases from J, the gap between germline ends came to 14 bases. CDR3 length: 11 residues. Germline CDR1 and CDR2: MDHEN and SYDVKM. In DNA form, the CDR3 reads TGTGCCAGCATGGGGGGGGAGGAGGCTTTCTTT. It specifies CASMGGEEAFF.

This chain uses TRBV7-8 with TRBJ2-5, with TRBD2 matching 10 bases. The CDR3 length is 17 residues. Germline CDR1 SGHVS, CDR2 FQNEAQ. Trimming removed 3 bases from V and 5 bases from J; junction bases left unmatched: 12. CDR3 sequence (DNA): TGTGCCAGCAGCTTCCCCTTCGTTTTGACTAGCGGGGAGACCCAGTACTTC. This codes for CASSFPFVLTSGETQYF.

The chain uses TRBV29-1 and TRBJ2-5; TRBD1 agrees at 9 bases. Germline V gene data show CDR1 as SQVTM and CDR2 as ANQGSEA. The CDR3 spans 14 residues. V lost 0 bases, J lost 2 bases, and 1 base stayed unmatched. CDR3 in amino acids: CSVEDGTGQETQYF. CDR3 nucleotides: TGCAGCGTTGAAGATGGGACAGGGCAAGAGACCCAGTACTTC.

This clone was detected only a few times. The V and J genes are TRBV30 and TRBJ1-2; tentative D call: TRBD1 (5 bases). The germline V gene has CDR1 GTSNPN and CDR2 SVGIG (reference sequence). V lost 1 base and J lost 7, with 13 bases in between. CDR3 size: 13 residues. Written as DNA, the CDR3 is TGTGCCTGGAGTGGACAGACCAGTTTTGGCTACACCTTC. Residues: CAWSGQTSFGYTF.

This chain links TRBV7-8 with TRBJ2-3, with a possible D match to TRBD2 (5 bases). The CDR3 covers 15 residues. The germline gives CDR1 SGHVS, CDR2 FQNEAQ. Deletions cut 0 bases from V and 7 bases from J, with 14 bases between. This CDR3 is CASSLALEGTHTQYF. The DNA of the CDR3 is TGTGCCAGCAGCTTAGCGCTTGAGGGTACGCATACGCAGTATTTT.

This clone was detected only a few times. The rearrangement joins TRBV10-3 to TRBJ2-3; TRBD1 might be the D (5 bases). CDR1 and CDR2 (germline): ENHRY, SYGVKD. The CDR3 consists of 15 residues. The germline V and J ends were trimmed by 10 bases and 1 base, with 18 bases remaining between them. The CDR3 nucleotides read TGTGCCACCGACTCCTCAGGGTCGGGCACAGATACGCAGTATTTT. Its translation: CATDSSGSGTDTQYF.

The CDR3 sequence: CSVRQVLAETQYF. The CDR3 DNA follows: TGCAGCGTGCGACAGGTTTTGGCGGAGACCCAGTACTTC. The rearrangement links TRBV29-1 to TRBJ2-5; possible D gene TRBD1, 6 bases. Germline loops: CDR1 SQVTM, CDR2 ANQGSEA. V lost 6 bases, J lost 5 bases, and 16 bases lay in between. The CDR3 covers 13 residues.

The J gene is TRBJ1-4, the V gene TRBV7-2; D unresolved. This CDR3 spans 14 amino acids. V lost 0 bases to trimming and J lost 10 bases, with 12 bases between them. The germline CDR1 and CDR2 sequences are SGHTA and FQGNSA. CDR3 in DNA: TGTGCCAGCAGCTTAGCCCCGGCGGCTGGAAAACTGTTTTTT. As protein: CASSLAPAAGKLFF.

This clone has only a few counts. CDR3 loop: CASSGRSGEQFF. For the CDR3, the DNA is TGTGCCAGCAGCGGAAGGTCGGGTGAGCAGTTCTTC. The J gene is TRBJ2-1, the V gene TRBV5-6; D is uncertain. The CDR3 covers 12 residues. Trimming removed 4 bases at V and 9 bases at J, with 11 bases between. CDR1 and CDR2 from the germline V gene are SGHDT and YYEEEE.

This sequence joins TRBV5-1 and TRBJ2-3, with 13 positions matching TRBD2. Germline lookup yields CDR1 SGHRS and CDR2 YFSETQ. The CDR3 spans 18 residues. V gave up 4 bases and J gave up 4 bases; unmatched junction bases: 12. The CDR3 protein is CASSRSGTSGMGADTQYF. The CDR3 nucleotides read TGCGCCAGCAGCCGATCCGGGACTAGCGGGATGGGGGCAGATACGCAGTATTTT. Full variable domain (remainder filled in from reference TRBV5-1 and TRBJ2-3): KAGVTQTPRYLIKTRGQQVTLSCSPISGHRSVSWYQQTPGQGLQFLFEYFSETQRNKGNFPGRFSGRQFSNSRSEMNVSTLELGDSALYLCASSRSGTSGMGADTQYFGPGTRLTVL.

This clone was detected a few times. This rearrangement joins TRBV30 to TRBJ2-5, with 7 nucleotides matching TRBD1. V trimming: 0 bases; J trimming: 9 bases; junction bases outside the gene matches: 10. Germline assignment: CDR1 GTSNPN and CDR2 SVGIG (reference sequence). CDR3 length: 14 residues. The CDR3 DNA sequence: TGTGCCTGGAGTGTAGGACAGGCCCAGGGGTCCCAGTACTTC. It codes for CAWSVGQAQGSQYF.